This TCR beta chain is drawn from a study of T-cell reconstitution after alpha-beta-depleted transplantation in children. Whole-study findings and limits: Where alpha-beta T cells came from about two months after transplant was reportedly several hundred expanded graft clones. Newly generated T cells supplied most T-cell counts and diversity one year post-transplant. Certain patients had high TCRbeta diversity at day 60, and it came from recipient T cells and thymic progenitors that survived.

Details on this clonotype: What it binds is unknown.

The CDR3 has 14 residues. V was trimmed by 0 bases and J by 4 bases, leaving 7 bases between them. Germline CDR1 and CDR2: LGHNA and YNFKEQ. Molecular barcoding with unique molecular identifiers was used for the TCRbeta library. MiXCR, applied by TCRdb to the PCR reads, yields one record per CDR3 protein. The sample lists about 980,000 distinct CDR3 sequences, roughly 31% seen once, with over 25% in the top ten. This TCR was recovered from a boy less than two years old who had a stem cell transplant for SCID, so the T cells may come from the graft donor. The chain is built from TRBV4-2 and TRBJ2-1; D is undetermined. The sample was PBMCs, mostly from graft donor cells, taken 360 days after TCRalphabeta/CD19-depleted stem cell transplant. The CDR3 DNA reads TGTGCCAGCAGCCAAGAGTACCGATACAATGAGCAGTTCTTC. It is translated as CASSQEYRYNEQFF.